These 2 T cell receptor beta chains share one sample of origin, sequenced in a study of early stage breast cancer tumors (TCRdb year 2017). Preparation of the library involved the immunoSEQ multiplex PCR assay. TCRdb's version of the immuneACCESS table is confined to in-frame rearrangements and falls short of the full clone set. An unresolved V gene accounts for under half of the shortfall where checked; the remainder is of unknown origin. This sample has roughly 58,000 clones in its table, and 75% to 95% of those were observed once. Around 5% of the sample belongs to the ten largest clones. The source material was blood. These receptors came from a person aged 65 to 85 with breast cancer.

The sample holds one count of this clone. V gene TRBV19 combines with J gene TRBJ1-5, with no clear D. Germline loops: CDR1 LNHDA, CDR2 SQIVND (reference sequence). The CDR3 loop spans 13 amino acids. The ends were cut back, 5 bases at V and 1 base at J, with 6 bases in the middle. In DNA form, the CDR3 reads TGTGCCAGTAGTCCCCAGAGCAATCAGCCCCAGCATTTT. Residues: CASSPQSNQPQHF.

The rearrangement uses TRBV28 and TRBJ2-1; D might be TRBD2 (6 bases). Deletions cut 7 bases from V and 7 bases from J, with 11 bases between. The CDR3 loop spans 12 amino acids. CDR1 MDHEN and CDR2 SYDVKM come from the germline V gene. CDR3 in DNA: TGTGCCAGCACCTTCGGAGGGAATGAGCAGTTCTTC. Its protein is CASTFGGNEQFF.